These 18 T cell receptor beta chains share one sample of origin, sequenced in a study of cytomegalovirus exposure and HLA in healthy donors. Some clones are missing from TCRdb's copy, which holds only in-frame ones; the method was immunoSEQ multiplex PCR. Among roughly 150,000 clones listed, approximately 93% were seen once. The sample comprised PBMCs. The receptors originated from a man between 18 and 29 years old in good health and CMV-seronegative.

The chain uses TRBV7-2 and TRBJ2-1, with D unresolved. The V gene lost 5 bases and the J gene lost 4 bases, with 15 bases spanning the gap. This CDR3 comprises 15 residues. Germline CDR1 is SGHTA and CDR2 is FQGNSA. Here the CDR3 reads CASSPSRMTYNEQFF. The DNA of the CDR3 is TGTGCCAGCAGCCCCTCGCGAATGACTTACAATGAGCAGTTCTTC. The whole variable domain, remainder taken from reference TRBV7-2 and TRBJ2-1, is GAGVSQSPSNKVTEKGKDVELRCDPISGHTALYWYRQSLGQGLEFLIYFQGNSAPDKSGLPSDRFSAERTGGSVSTLTIQRTQQEDSAVYLCASSPSRMTYNEQFFGPGTRLTVL.

This clone was counted once. The chain joins TRBV4-1 to TRBJ1-1; maybe TRBD1 (6 bases). Trimming took off 4 bases at V and 6 bases at J, with 12 bases between the two ends. Germline V gives CDR1 MGHRA, CDR2 YSYEKL. CDR3 length: 13 residues. CDR3 nucleotides: TGCGCCAGCAGCCCTACAGGGTCCCCTGAAGCTTTCTTT. Protein: CASSPTGSPEAFF.

CDR3 sequence: CASSSRVAGSYEQYV. The CDR3 DNA sequence: TGTGCCAGCAGCTCCCGGGTAGCGGGTTCCTACGAGCAGTACGTC. The chain joins TRBV11-3 to TRBJ2-7, with TRBD2 matching 7 bases. The germline V gene encodes CDR1 SGHNT and CDR2 YENEEA. The V segment lost 4 bases and the J segment 1 base; nucleotides outside the gene matches: 7. The CDR3 consists of 15 residues.

V is TRBV30 and J is TRBJ1-6, with TRBD1 as a possible D gene (6 bases). The CDR3 has 13 amino acids. Germline assignment: CDR1 GTSNPN and CDR2 SVGIG (reference sequence). V shed 0 bases and J shed 8 bases, with 8 bases lying between them. The CDR3 sequence: CAWSVHRDSPLHF. CDR3 DNA sequence: TGTGCCTGGAGTGTACACAGGGATTCACCCCTCCACTTT. The full variable domain, its missing parts supplied by reference TRBV30 and TRBJ1-6, is SQTIHQWPATLVQPVGSPLSLECTVEGTSNPNLYWYRQAAGRGLQLLFYSVGIGQISSEVPQNLSASRPQDRQFILSSKKLLLSDSGFYLCAWSVHRDSPLHFGNGTRLTVT.

The chain combines TRBV19 with TRBJ1-6; 7 positions agree with TRBD1. After removal of 10 bases from V and 5 bases from J, the junction contained 11 bases not matched to a gene. Germline CDR1 reads LNHDA; CDR2 reads SQIVND (reference sequence). This CDR3 comprises 15 residues. The CDR3 here is CATAAGGGNNSPLHF. The CDR3 bases are TGTGCCACCGCCGCAGGGGGAGGAAATAATTCACCCCTCCACTTT. Based on the CDR3 plus reference TRBV19 and TRBJ1-6, the full variable domain is DGGITQSPKYLFRKEGQNVTLSCEQNLNHDAMYWYRQDPGQGLRLIYYSQIVNDFQKGDIAEGYSVSREKKESFPLTVTSAQKNPTAFYLCATAAGGGNNSPLHFGNGTRLTVT.

V and J are TRBV5-1 and TRBJ2-3; 9 bases match TRBD1. Germline-derived CDR1 and CDR2 are SGHRS and YFSETQ. The trim removed 4 bases at V and 6 bases at J, leaving 6 bases unmatched. There are 14 residues in the CDR3. The CDR3 coding sequence is TGCGCCAGCAGCACCCGGACAGGGGTGGATACGCAGTATTTT. Its protein product is CASSTRTGVDTQYF.

The rearrangement links TRBV5-1 to TRBJ2-3, with 8 bases fitting TRBD2. The CDR3 runs 15 residues. V lost 5 bases to trimming and J lost 5 bases; unmatched junction nucleotides: 10. CDR1 and CDR2 from the germline V gene are SGHRS and YFSETQ. The DNA of the CDR3 is TGCGCCAGCAGTTATAGCGGGACCACCGAAGATACGCAGTATTTT. The encoded protein is CASSYSGTTEDTQYF.

This clone was seen once. This rearrangement joins TRBV9 to TRBJ1-5; D gene unclear. The CDR3 is 14 amino acids. Germline-derived CDR1 and CDR2 are SGDLS and YYNGEE. Trimming pared 1 base from V and 5 bases from J, leaving 10 bases between. This CDR3 is CASSVIARHQPQHF. For the CDR3, the DNA is TGTGCCAGCAGCGTAATAGCCAGACATCAGCCCCAGCATTTT. The full variable domain, in which reference TRBV9 and TRBJ1-5 provide the parts outside the CDR3, is DSGVTQTPKHLITATGQRVTLRCSPRSGDLSVYWYQQSLDQGLQFLIQYYNGEERAKGNILERFSAQQFPDLHSELNLSSLELGDSALYFCASSVIARHQPQHFGDGTRLSIL.

The chain carries TRBV4-1 and TRBJ1-3, with TRBD1 matching over 9 bases. The CDR3 runs to 16 residues. J gave up 3 bases and V 3 bases, and 6 bases lay outside the gene matches. Germline CDR1 is MGHRA and CDR2 is YSYEKL. This CDR3 is CASSQQQGAGGNTIYF. In DNA, the CDR3 is TGCGCCAGCAGCCAGCAACAGGGGGCGGGTGGAAACACCATATATTTT.

This clone was detected a few times. This chain joins TRBV7-9 and TRBJ1-6; no firm D call. This CDR3 has 14 amino acids. Germline V lookup: CDR1 SEHNR, CDR2 FQNEAQ (reference sequence). The V gene lost 5 bases and the J gene lost 14 bases, with 19 bases spanning the gap. The CDR3 loop is CASSSGGAVGSLHF. CDR3 bases: TGTGCCAGCAGCAGCGGAGGTGCGGTTGGTTCCCTCCACTTT.

The chain combines TRBV5-1 with TRBJ2-3; a weak D match, TRBD2 (6 bases). The germline V gene encodes CDR1 SGHRS and CDR2 YFSETQ. CDR3 length: 15 residues. With 7 bases removed from V and 8 bases from J, the gap between germline ends came to 23 bases. CDR3 in amino acids: CASGKKTREVLTQYF. CDR3 sequence (DNA): TGCGCCAGCGGAAAGAAGACTAGGGAGGTACTTACGCAGTATTTT.

The chain joins TRBV5-5 to TRBJ2-7; TRBD1 matches 9 bases. Germline V gene lookup returns CDR1 SGHKS and CDR2 YYEKEE (reference sequence). The junction had 4 bases not matched to a gene; V was cut back by 0 bases and J by 3 bases. The CDR3 loop spans 15 amino acids. CDR3 sequence reads: CASSLGLGQGYEQYF. The CDR3 DNA sequence: TGTGCCAGCAGCTTGGGATTGGGACAGGGCTACGAGCAGTACTTC.

The V and J genes are TRBV1 and TRBJ2-7; TRBD2, as called in the table, went unchecked against the DNA. TRBV1 is tagged as a pseudogene. The CDR3 contains 14 residues. The CDR3 region has the DNA TGCACCAGCAGCCAAGGCAAGGAGAGCCCCGAGCAGTACGTC. It yields the protein CTSSQGKESPEQYV.

This chain links TRBV11-2 with TRBJ2-5; tentative D call: TRBD2 (6 bases). The CDR3 sequence is 14 residues long. Per germline, CDR1 SGHAT and CDR2 FQNNGV. V shed 5 bases and J shed 4 bases, with 14 bases lying between them. DNA of the CDR3: TGTGCCAGCAGCCCGACCCGGAGGGGAGAGACCCAGTACTTC. It specifies CASSPTRRGETQYF.

This chain links TRBV18 with TRBJ2-7, with 7 bases matching TRBD2. The CDR3 is made up of 14 amino acids. Germline V CDR1 and CDR2: KGHSH, LQKENI. The V and J ends lost 6 bases and 0 bases, in that order; junction bases with no gene match: 5. The CDR3: CASSASGSSYEQYV. DNA for the CDR3: TGTGCCAGCTCTGCTAGCGGATCCTCCTACGAGCAGTACGTC.

To note about this clone: The sample holds other DNA sequences that translate to the same CDR3. This sequence joins TRBV7-6 and TRBJ2-1, with D tentatively TRBD1 (7 bases). With 4 bases removed from V and 9 bases from J, the gap between germline ends came to 10 bases. CDR3 size: 12 residues. Germline-derived CDR1 and CDR2 are SGHVS and FNYEAQ. CDR3 in amino acids: CASSSQGGEQFF. The CDR3 DNA sequence: TGTGCCAGCAGCTCCCAGGGGGGTGAGCAGTTCTTC.

V gene TRBV11-3 combines with J gene TRBJ2-1; D possibly corresponds to TRBD2 (5 bases). The germline gives CDR1 SGHNT, CDR2 YENEEA. V was clipped by 3 bases and J by 10 bases, with 10 bases between them. The CDR3 has 12 residues. Here the CDR3 DNA reads TGTGCCAGCAGCTTCCCCGGCGGGGAGCAGTTCTTC. This translates into CASSFPGGEQFF.

The J gene is TRBJ1-1, the V gene TRBV7-9; possible D gene TRBD1, 6 bases. The germline V and J ends were trimmed by 2 bases and 1 base, with 20 bases remaining between them. CDR1 is SEHNR and CDR2 is FQNEAQ in the germline V gene (reference sequence). CDR3 length equals 18 residues. In DNA, the CDR3 is TGTGCCAGCAGCTTAAGGGGGATAACCAGGACAACGAACACTGAAGCTTTCTTT. Protein product: CASSLRGITRTTNTEAFF.